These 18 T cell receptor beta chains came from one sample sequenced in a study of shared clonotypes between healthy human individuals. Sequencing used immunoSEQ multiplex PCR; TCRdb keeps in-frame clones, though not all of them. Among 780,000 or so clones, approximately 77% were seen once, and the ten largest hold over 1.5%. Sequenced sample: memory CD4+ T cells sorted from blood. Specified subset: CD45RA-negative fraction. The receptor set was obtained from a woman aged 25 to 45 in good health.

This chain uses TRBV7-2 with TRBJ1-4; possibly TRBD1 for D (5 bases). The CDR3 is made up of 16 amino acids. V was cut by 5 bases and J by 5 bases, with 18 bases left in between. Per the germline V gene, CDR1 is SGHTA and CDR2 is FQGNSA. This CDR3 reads CASSDGLSGTNEKLFF. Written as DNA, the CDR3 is TGTGCCAGCAGCGATGGACTGAGCGGGACCAATGAAAAACTGTTTTTT. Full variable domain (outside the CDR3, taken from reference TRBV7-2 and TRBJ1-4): GAGVSQSPSNKVTEKGKDVELRCDPISGHTALYWYRQSLGQGLEFLIYFQGNSAPDKSGLPSDRFSAERTGGSVSTLTIQRTQQEDSAVYLCASSDGLSGTNEKLFFGSGTQLSVL.

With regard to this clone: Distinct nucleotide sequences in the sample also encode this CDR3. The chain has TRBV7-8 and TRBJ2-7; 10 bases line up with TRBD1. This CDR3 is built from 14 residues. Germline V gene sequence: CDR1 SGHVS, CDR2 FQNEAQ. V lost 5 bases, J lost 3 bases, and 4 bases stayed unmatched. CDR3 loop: CASSARTGGYEQYF. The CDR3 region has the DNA TGTGCCAGCAGCGCACGGACAGGGGGCTACGAGCAGTACTTC.

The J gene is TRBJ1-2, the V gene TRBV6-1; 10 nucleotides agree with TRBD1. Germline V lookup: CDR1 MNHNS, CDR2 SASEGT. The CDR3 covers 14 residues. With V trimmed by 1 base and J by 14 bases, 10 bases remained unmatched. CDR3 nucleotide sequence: TGTGCCAGCAGTGAAGTTGGGGGACAGGGGCTCTATACCTTC. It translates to CASSEVGGQGLYTF.

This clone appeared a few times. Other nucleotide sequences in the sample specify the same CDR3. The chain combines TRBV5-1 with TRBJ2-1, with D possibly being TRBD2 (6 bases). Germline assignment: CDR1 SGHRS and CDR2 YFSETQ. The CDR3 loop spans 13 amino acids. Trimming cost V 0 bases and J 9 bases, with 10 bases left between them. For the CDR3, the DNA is TGCGCCAGCAGCTTGGGACTAGGCGGTGAGCAGTTCTTC. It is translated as CASSLGLGGEQFF.

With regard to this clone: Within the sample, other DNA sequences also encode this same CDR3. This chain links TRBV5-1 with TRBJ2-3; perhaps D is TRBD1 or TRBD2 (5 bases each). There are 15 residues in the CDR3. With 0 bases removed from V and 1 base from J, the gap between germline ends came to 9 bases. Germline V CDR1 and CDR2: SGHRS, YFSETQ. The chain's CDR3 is CASSLGQGGTDTQYF. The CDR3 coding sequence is TGCGCCAGCAGCTTGGGCCAGGGAGGCACAGATACGCAGTATTTT. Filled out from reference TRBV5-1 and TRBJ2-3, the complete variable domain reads KAGVTQTPRYLIKTRGQQVTLSCSPISGHRSVSWYQQTPGQGLQFLFEYFSETQRNKGNFPGRFSGRQFSNSRSEMNVSTLELGDSALYLCASSLGQGGTDTQYFGPGTRLTVL.

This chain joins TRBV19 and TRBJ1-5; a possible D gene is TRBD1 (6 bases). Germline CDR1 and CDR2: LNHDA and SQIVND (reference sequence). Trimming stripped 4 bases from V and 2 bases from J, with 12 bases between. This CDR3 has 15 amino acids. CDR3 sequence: CASSSTGSGNQPQHF. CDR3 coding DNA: TGTGCCAGTAGTAGCACAGGGAGCGGCAATCAGCCCCAGCATTTT.

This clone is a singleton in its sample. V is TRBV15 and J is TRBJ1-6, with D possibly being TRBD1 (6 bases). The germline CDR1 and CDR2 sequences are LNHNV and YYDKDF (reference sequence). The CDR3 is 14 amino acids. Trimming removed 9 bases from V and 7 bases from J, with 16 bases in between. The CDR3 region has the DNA TGTGCCACTAACAGAGGGGGGGCCAATTCACCCCTCCACTTT. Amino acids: CATNRGGANSPLHF.

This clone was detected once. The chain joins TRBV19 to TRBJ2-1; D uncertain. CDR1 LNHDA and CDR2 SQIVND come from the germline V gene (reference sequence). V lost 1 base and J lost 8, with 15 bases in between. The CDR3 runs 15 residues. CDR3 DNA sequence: TGTGCCAGTAGTATAGCGGACGGTAAGGTTGATGAGCAGTTCTTC. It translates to CASSIADGKVDEQFF.

The CDR3 DNA sequence: TGTGCCAGCAGTTTCGGCGCGGGAGGAGAAGGTACGCAGTATTTT. It translates to CASSFGAGGEGTQYF. The chain recombines TRBV27 with TRBJ2-3; 8 bases fit TRBD2. Trimming removed 3 bases from V and 8 bases from J; junction bases left unmatched: 10. This CDR3 is 15 amino acids long. Germline lookup yields CDR1 MNHEY and CDR2 SMNVEV (reference sequence).

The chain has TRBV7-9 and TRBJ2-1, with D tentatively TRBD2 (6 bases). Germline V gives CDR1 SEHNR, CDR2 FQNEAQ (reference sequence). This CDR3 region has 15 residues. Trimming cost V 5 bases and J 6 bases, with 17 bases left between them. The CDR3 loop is CASSRTVLAPNEQFF. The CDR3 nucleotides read TGTGCCAGCAGCAGAACGGTACTAGCCCCCAATGAGCAGTTCTTC.

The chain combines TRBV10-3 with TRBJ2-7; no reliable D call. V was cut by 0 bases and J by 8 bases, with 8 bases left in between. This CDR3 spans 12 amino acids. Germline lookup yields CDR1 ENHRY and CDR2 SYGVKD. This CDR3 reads CAISESLTQQYF. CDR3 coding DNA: TGTGCCATCAGTGAGTCTTTGACCCAGCAGTACTTC.

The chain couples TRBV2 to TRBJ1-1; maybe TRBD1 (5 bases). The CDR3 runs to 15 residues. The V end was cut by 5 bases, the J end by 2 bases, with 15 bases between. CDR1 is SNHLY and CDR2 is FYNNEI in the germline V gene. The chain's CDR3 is CASSPSSGGNTEAFF. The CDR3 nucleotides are TGTGCCAGCAGTCCTTCGTCGGGGGGAAACACTGAAGCTTTCTTT.

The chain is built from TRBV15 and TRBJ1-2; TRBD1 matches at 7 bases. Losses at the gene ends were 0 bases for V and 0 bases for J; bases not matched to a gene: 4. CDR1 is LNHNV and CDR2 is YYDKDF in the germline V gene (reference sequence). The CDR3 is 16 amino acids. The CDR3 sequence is CATSRDLGQANYGYTF. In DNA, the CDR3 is TGTGCCACCAGCAGAGATCTAGGACAGGCTAACTATGGCTACACCTTC.

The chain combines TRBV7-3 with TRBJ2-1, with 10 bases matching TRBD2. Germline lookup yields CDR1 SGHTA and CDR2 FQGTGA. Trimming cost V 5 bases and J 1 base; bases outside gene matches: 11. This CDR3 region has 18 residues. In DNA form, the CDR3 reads TGTGCCAGCAGCCCCTGGGCTAGCGGGAGTGGTTCCTACAATGAGCAGTTCTTC. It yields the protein CASSPWASGSGSYNEQFF.

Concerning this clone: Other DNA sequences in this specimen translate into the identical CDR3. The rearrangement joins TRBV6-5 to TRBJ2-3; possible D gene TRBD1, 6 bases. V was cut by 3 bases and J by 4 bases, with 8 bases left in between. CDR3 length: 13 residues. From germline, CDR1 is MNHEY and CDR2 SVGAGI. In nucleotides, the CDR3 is TGTGCCAGCAGTTATTCAGGGGCAGATACGCAGTATTTT. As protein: CASSYSGADTQYF.

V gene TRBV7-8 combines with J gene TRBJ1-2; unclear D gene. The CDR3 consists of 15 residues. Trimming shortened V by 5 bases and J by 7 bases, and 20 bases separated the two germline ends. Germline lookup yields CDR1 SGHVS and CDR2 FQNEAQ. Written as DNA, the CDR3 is TGTGCCAGCAGCGCATGGAACGGCCTAGAGGGTGGCTACACCTTC. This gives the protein CASSAWNGLEGGYTF.

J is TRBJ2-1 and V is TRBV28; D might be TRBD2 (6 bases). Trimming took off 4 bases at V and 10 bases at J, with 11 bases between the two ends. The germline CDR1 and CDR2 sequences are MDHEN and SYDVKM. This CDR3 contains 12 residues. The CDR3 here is CASSSLRGEQFF. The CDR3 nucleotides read TGTGCCAGCAGTTCCTTACGGGGGGAGCAGTTCTTC.

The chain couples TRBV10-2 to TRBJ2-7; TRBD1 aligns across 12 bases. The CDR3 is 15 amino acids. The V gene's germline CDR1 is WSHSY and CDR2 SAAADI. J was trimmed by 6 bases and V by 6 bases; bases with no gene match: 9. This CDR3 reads CASRTVRDRGPEQYF. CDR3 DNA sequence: TGCGCCAGCAGGACCGTCCGGGACAGGGGGCCCGAGCAGTACTTC.